These 10 T cell receptor beta chains share one sample of origin, sequenced in a study of CD8 T cells in Susac syndrome. About 0.5 to 1 ug RNA was reverse transcribed with random hexamers. TCRdb processed the immunoSEQ multiplex PCR reads anew with MiXCR; each CDR3 protein has one entry. The sample has 110,000 to 150,000 distinct CDR3 sequences; 94% are singletons. The source material was CD8+ T cells from PBMCs. Receptors originate from a human donor in good health.

The V gene is TRBV7-9, the J gene TRBJ2-7, with a weak D call TRBD1 (6 bases). Germline CDR1 SEHNR, CDR2 FQNEAQ (reference sequence). This CDR3 region has 14 residues. V shed 3 bases and J shed 4 bases, with 13 bases lying between them. DNA of the CDR3: TGTGCCAGCAGCTTCGACAGGCGATATTACGAGCAGTACTTC. Translating it yields CASSFDRRYYEQYF.

The chain recombines TRBV14 with TRBJ2-7, with a tentative D call TRBD1 (6 bases). The CDR3 runs 13 residues. The germline V and J ends were trimmed by 6 bases and 3 bases, with 12 bases remaining between them. Germline V gene lookup returns CDR1 SGHDN and CDR2 FVKESK. The CDR3 DNA is TGTGCCAGCAGACTCAGGGGAAACTACGAGCAGTACTTC. Its translation is CASRLRGNYEQYF.

V gene TRBV19 combines with J gene TRBJ2-7, with 9 bases that match TRBD1. Trimming at V came to 2 bases and at J to 2 bases, leaving 4 bases not matched to a gene. The CDR3 is made up of 15 amino acids. Germline values: CDR1 LNHDA, CDR2 SQIVND (reference sequence). CDR3 amino acids: CASSISGQGAYEQYF. The CDR3 coding sequence is TGTGCCAGTAGTATATCGGGACAGGGTGCCTACGAGCAGTACTTC.

The chain combines TRBV15 with TRBJ2-1; D unresolved. Germline V lookup: CDR1 LNHNV, CDR2 YYDKDF (reference sequence). Trimming removed 1 base from V and 9 bases from J, with 10 bases in between. CDR3 length: 13 amino acids. This CDR3 reads CATSRVFKGEQFF. The CDR3 region has the DNA TGTGCCACCAGCAGAGTCTTTAAGGGTGAGCAGTTCTTC.

The rearrangement links TRBV23-1 to TRBJ2-3; no clear D gene. TRBV23-1 is an ORF, with its function uncertain. The CDR3 consists of 12 residues. The germline V and J ends were trimmed by 11 bases and 4 bases, with 13 bases remaining between them. CDR3 sequence: CALPRGADTQYF. CDR3 DNA: TGCGCCCTCCCCCGAGGAGCAGATACGCAGTATTTT.

This chain uses TRBV30 with TRBJ1-2, with D tentatively TRBD1 (5 bases). CDR3 length equals 13 residues. The V end was cut by 7 bases, the J end by 4 bases, with 16 bases between. Germline values: CDR1 GTSNPN, CDR2 SVGIG (reference sequence). For the CDR3, the DNA is TGTGCCTACGAAGGGGAAAACGGCTATGGCTACACCTTC. Translating it yields CAYEGENGYGYTF. Together with reference TRBV30 and TRBJ1-2, the CDR3 gives the full variable domain: SQTIHQWPATLVQPVGSPLSLECTVEGTSNPNLYWYRQAAGRGLQLLFYSVGIGQISSEVPQNLSASRPQDRQFILSSKKLLLSDSGFYLCAYEGENGYGYTFGSGTRLTVV.

CDR3 bases: TGTGCCAGCAGTTTATACCAGGGTGTGTACGAGCAGTACTTC. It encodes CASSLYQGVYEQYF. The V gene is TRBV27, the J gene TRBJ2-7; a weak D match, TRBD1 (5 bases). The CDR3 extends over 14 amino acids. Trimming cost V 1 base and J 4 bases, with 11 bases left between them. CDR1 and CDR2 (germline): MNHEY, SMNVEV (reference sequence).

The chain combines TRBV4-3 with TRBJ2-1, with 9 bases identical to TRBD2. From germline, CDR1 is LGHNA and CDR2 YSLEER. Trimming took 3 bases from V and 6 from J; bases not matched to a gene: 3. The CDR3 has 14 amino acids. In DNA form, the CDR3 reads TGCGCCAGCAGCCAGGGACTAGCAATCAATGAGCAGTTCTTC. Residues: CASSQGLAINEQFF.

The chain links TRBV30 to TRBJ1-1; no clear D. Trimming removed 5 bases from V and 0 bases from J, with 13 bases in between. The CDR3 is made up of 14 amino acids. The germline gives CDR1 GTSNPN, CDR2 SVGIG (reference sequence). CDR3 nucleotides: TGTGCCTGGTCCCCCGTGTCGTTGAACACTGAAGCTTTCTTT. Translating gives CAWSPVSLNTEAFF.

V and J are TRBV6-2 or TRBV6-3 and TRBJ2-7; 7 bases are a match to TRBD1. CDR1 MNHEY and CDR2 SVGEGT come from the germline V gene. The V and J ends lost 4 bases and 10 bases, in that order; junction bases with no gene match: 4. The CDR3 has 11 residues. CDR3 nucleotide sequence: TGTGCCAGCAGTTCCTGGGACAGACAGTACTTC. Its protein is CASSSWDRQYF.